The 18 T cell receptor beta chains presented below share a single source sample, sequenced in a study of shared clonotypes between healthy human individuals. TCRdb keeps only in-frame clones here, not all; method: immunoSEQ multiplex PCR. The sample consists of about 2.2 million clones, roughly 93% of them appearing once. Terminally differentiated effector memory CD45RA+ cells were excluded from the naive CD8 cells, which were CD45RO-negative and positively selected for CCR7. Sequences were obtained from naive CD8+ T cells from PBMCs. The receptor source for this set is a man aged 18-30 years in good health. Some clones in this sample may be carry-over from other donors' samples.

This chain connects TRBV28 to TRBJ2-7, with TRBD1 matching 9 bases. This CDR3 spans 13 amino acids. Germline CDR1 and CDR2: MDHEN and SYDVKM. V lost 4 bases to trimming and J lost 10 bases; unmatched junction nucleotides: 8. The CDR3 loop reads CASSSFDRGEQYF. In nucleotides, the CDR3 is TGTGCCAGCAGTTCGTTTGACAGGGGGGAACAGTACTTC.

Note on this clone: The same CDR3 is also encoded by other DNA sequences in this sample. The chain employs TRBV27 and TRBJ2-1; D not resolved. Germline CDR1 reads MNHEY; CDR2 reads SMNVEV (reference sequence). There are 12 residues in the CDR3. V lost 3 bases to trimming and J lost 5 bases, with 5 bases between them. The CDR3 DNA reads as TGTGCCAGCAGTTTTCTAAACAATGAGCAGTTCTTC. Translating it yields CASSFLNNEQFF.

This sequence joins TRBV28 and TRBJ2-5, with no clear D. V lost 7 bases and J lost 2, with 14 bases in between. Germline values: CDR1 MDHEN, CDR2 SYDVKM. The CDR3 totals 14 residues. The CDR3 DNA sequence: TGTGCCAGCACCAGGACGAATCCGCAAGAGACCCAGTACTTC. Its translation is CASTRTNPQETQYF.

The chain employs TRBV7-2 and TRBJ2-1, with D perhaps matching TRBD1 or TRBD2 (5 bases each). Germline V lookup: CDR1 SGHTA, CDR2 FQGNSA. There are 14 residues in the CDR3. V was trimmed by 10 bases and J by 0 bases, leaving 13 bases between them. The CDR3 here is CATSGRASYNEQFF. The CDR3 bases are TGTGCCACCTCAGGGCGGGCCTCCTACAATGAGCAGTTCTTC.

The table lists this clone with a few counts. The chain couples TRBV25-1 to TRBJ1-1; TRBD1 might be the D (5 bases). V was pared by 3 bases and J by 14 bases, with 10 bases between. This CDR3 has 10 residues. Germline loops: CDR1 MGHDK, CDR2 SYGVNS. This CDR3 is CASSEGGVFF. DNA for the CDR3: TGTGCCAGCAGTGAGGGAGGGGTGTTCTTT.

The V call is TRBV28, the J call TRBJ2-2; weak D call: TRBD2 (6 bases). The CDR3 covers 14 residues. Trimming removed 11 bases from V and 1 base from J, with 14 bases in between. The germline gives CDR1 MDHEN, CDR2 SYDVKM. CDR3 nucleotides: TGTGCCCACCGGGGGTTCCTGAACACCGGGGAGCTGTTTTTT. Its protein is CAHRGFLNTGELFF.

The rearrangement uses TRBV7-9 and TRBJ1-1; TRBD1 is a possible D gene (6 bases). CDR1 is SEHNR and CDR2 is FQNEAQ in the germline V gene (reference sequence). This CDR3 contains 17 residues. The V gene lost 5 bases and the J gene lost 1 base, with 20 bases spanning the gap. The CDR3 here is CASSVSPQGQANTEAFF. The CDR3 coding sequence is TGTGCCAGCAGCGTTAGCCCACAGGGTCAGGCGAACACTGAAGCTTTCTTT.

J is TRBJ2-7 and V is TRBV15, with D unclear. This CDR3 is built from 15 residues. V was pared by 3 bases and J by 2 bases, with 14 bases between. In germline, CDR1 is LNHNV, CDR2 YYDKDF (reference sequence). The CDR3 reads CATSRGFTEAYEQYF. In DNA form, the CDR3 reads TGTGCCACCAGCAGGGGGTTCACAGAAGCCTACGAGCAGTACTTC.

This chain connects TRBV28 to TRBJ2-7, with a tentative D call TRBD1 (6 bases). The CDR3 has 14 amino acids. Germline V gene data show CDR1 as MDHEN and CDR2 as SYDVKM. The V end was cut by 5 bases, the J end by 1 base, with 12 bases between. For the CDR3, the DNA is TGTGCCAGCAGTCAAAGGGACAAATCCTACGAGCAGTACTTC. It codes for CASSQRDKSYEQYF.

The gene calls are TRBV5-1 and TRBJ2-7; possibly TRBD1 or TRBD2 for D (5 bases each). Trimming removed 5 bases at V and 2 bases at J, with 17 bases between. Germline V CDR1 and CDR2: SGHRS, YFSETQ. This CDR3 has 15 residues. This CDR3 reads CASRSTEGLTYEQYF. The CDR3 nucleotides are TGCGCCAGCAGGTCGACAGAGGGCCTCACCTACGAGCAGTACTTC.

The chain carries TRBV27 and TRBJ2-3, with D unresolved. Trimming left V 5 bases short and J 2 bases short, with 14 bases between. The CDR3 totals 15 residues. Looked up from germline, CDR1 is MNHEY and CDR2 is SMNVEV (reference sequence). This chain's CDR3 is CASSPKENPTDTQYF. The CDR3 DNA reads TGTGCCAGCAGTCCCAAGGAGAATCCCACAGATACGCAGTATTTT.

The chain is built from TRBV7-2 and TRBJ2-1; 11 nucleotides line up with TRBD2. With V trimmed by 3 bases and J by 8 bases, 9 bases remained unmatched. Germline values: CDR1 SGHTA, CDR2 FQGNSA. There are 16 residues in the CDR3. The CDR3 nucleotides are TGTGCCAGCAGCTTTATTAGCGGGAGGGCGGTCGATGAGCAGTTCTTC. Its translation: CASSFISGRAVDEQFF.

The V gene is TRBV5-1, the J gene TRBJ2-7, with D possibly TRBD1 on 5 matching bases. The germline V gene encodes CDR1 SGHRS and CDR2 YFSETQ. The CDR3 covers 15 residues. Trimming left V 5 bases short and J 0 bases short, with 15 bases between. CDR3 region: CASRAGPADSYEQYF. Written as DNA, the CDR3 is TGCGCCAGCAGGGCAGGGCCGGCGGACTCCTACGAGCAGTACTTC.

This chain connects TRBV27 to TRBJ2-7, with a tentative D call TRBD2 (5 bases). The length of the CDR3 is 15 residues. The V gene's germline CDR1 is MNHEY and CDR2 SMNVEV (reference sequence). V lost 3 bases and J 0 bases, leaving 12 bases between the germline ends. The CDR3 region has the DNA TGTGCCAGCAGTTTGGCCGGGCTAGCCTCCTACGAGCAGTACTTC. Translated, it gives CASSLAGLASYEQYF.

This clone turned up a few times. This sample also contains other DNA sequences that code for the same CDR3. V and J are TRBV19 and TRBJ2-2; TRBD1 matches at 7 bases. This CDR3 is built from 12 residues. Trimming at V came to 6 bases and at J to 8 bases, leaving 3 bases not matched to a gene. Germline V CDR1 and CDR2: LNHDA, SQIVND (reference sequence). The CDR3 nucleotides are TGTGCCAGTAGGACAGGGATTGGGGAGCTGTTTTTT. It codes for CASRTGIGELFF. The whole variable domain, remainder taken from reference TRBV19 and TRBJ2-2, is DGGITQSPKYLFRKEGQNVTLSCEQNLNHDAMYWYRQDPGQGLRLIYYSQIVNDFQKGDIAEGYSVSREKKESFPLTVTSAQKNPTAFYLCASRTGIGELFFGEGSRLTVL.

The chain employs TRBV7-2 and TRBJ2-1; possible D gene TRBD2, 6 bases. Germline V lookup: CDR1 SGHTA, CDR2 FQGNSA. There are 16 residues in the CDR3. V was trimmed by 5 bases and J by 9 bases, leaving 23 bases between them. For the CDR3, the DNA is TGTGCCAGCAGCCCACGGTCGTTGGGACTCCTATTTGAGCAGTTCTTC. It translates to CASSPRSLGLLFEQFF.

Here the CDR3 reads CASSHPGLASSSYNEQFF. The CDR3 nucleotides are TGCGCCAGCAGCCACCCGGGACTAGCGTCTTCCTCCTACAATGAGCAGTTCTTC. The V call is TRBV4-1, the J call TRBJ2-1, with 10 bases matching TRBD2. This CDR3 spans 18 amino acids. Germline CDR1 MGHRA, CDR2 YSYEKL. The trim removed 3 bases at V and 0 bases at J, leaving 8 bases unmatched.

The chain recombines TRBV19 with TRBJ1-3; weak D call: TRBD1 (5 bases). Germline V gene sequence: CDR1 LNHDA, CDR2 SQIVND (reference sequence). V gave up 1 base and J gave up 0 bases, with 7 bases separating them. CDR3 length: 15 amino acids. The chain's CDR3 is CASSIGTSSGNTIYF. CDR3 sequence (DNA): TGTGCCAGTAGTATAGGGACAAGCTCTGGAAACACCATATATTTT. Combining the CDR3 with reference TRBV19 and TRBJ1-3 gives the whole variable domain DGGITQSPKYLFRKEGQNVTLSCEQNLNHDAMYWYRQDPGQGLRLIYYSQIVNDFQKGDIAEGYSVSREKKESFPLTVTSAQKNPTAFYLCASSIGTSSGNTIYFGEGSWLTVV.